This T cell receptor beta chain derives from a study of T cell responses to AZD1222 COVID-19 vaccine. Study-wide findings and caveats: The reported proportion of spike-specific TCRs targeting unmutated variant regions was nearly half. Spike-specific TCR breadth and depth both grew after two AZD1222 doses. Of the AZD1222 recipients, only 5 to 7 were seropositive at baseline. Sampling that yielded the repertoires occurred only after the peak T cell response.

The data were produced by immunoSEQ multiplex PCR, yet TCRdb's version contains in-frame clones alone and is incomplete. The sample comprises over 150,000 clones, about 91% of which are singletons, and 4.4% rests with the top ten. Points on this clone: Antigen specificity is unknown.

CDR3 length: 13 residues. V shed 9 bases and J 7 bases; nucleotides not matched to a gene: 12. The germline CDR1 and CDR2 sequences are MNHEY and SVGAGI. The clonotype originates from an adult in good health. Sample: peripheral blood, taken on day 0 of MenACWY control vaccination. The gene calls are TRBV6-5 and TRBJ2-7, with 7 positions matching TRBD2. Here the CDR3 DNA reads TGTGCCAGTAGGGCTAGCGGAGGACCAGAGCAGTACTTC. This translates into CASRASGGPEQYF.